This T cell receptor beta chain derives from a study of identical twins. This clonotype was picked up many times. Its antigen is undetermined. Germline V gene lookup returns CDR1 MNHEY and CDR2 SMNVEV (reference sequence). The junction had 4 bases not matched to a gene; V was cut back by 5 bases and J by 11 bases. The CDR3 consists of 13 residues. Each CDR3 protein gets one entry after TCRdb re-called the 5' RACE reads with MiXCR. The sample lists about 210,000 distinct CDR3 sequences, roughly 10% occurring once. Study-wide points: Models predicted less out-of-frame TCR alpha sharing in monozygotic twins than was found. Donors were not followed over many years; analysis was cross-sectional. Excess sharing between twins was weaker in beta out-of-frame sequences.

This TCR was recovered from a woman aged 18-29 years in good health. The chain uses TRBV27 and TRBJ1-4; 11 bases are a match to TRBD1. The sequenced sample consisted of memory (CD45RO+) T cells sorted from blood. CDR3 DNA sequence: TGTGCCAGCAGTGCGGGACAGGGGGGGAAACTGTTTTTT. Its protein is CASSAGQGGKLFF.